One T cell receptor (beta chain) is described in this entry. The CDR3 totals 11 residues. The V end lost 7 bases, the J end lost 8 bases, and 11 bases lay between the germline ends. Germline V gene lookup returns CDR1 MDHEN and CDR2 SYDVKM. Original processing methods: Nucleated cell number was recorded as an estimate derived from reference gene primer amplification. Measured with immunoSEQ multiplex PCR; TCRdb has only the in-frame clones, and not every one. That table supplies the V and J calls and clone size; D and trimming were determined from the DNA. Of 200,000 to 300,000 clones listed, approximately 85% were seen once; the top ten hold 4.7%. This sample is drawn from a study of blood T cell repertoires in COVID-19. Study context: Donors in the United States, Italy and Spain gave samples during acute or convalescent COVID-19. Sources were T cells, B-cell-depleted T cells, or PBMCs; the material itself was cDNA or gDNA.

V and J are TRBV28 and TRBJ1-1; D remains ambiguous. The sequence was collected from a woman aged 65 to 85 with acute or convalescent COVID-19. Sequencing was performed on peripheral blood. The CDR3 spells CASTRTGEAFF. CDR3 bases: TGTGCCAGCACTCGAACGGGGGAAGCTTTCTTT.